The 26 T cell receptor beta chains reported below all come from one sample, sequenced in a study of blood T cells in healthy people across ages. Primers used in a second PCR of about 6 to 11 cycles were a sample-barcoded 5' primer and a J-beta primer mix. One entry per CDR3 protein, called by TCRdb with MiXCR from the 5' RACE reads. Of about a million distinct CDR3 sequences detected, about 44% appear once; the ten largest clones hold around an eighth. The sample consisted of blood. The receptor set was obtained from a man aged 30 to 45 in good health.

The chain uses TRBV9 and TRBJ2-5, with 7 positions matching TRBD1. The trim removed 4 bases at V and 11 bases at J, leaving 20 bases unmatched. This CDR3 is built from 16 residues. CDR1 is SGDLS and CDR2 is YYNGEE in the germline V gene. Written as DNA, the CDR3 is TGTGCCAGCAGCCAGGGGGTCCCCGGGCTACTCGTGGAGCAGTACTTC. Translation: CASSQGVPGLLVEQYF.

The chain couples TRBV7-7 to TRBJ2-1, with 7 positions matching TRBD2. Germline-derived CDR1 and CDR2 are SSHAT and FNYEAQ (reference sequence). The CDR3 loop spans 17 amino acids. CDR3 in amino acids: CVSSRQLAPVMGGEQFF. In nucleotides, the CDR3 is TGTGTTAGCAGCCGTCAGCTAGCGCCGGTTATGGGAGGGGAGCAGTTCTTC.

Concerning this clonotype: This could be a read error, since a much larger clone is one nucleotide away. The V call is TRBV3-1, the J call TRBJ2-4, with no clear D. TRBJ2-7 explains the end of the DNA better; the J call may be wrong. The CDR3 is made up of 15 amino acids. The germline V gene has CDR1 LGHDT and CDR2 YNNKEL (reference sequence). The CDR3 region is CASSQSVSVPYEQYF. CDR3 nucleotide sequence: TGTGCCAGCAGCCAAAGTGTCAGTGTGCCCTACGAGCAGTACTTC.

The sample holds many counts of this clonotype. The chain recombines TRBV10-3 with TRBJ2-7; 7 nucleotides align to TRBD1. V lost 0 bases, J lost 2 bases, and 4 bases stayed unmatched. In germline, CDR1 is ENHRY, CDR2 SYGVKD. CDR3 length: 15 residues. The chain's CDR3 is CAISESGTETYEQYF. DNA of the CDR3: TGTGCCATCAGTGAGTCCGGGACAGAGACCTACGAGCAGTACTTC.

The rearrangement uses TRBV5-5 and TRBJ2-7; D gene uncertain. The CDR3 is 15 amino acids. The V gene lost 0 bases and the J gene lost 1 base, with 11 bases spanning the gap. Germline CDR1 and CDR2: SGHKS and YYEKEE (reference sequence). The CDR3 nucleotides are TGTGCCAGCAGCTTGGCCTTAGCACCTTCCTACGAGCAGTACTTC. It specifies CASSLALAPSYEQYF.

J is TRBJ1-1 and V is TRBV7-9; D remains ambiguous. Germline V lookup: CDR1 SEHNR, CDR2 FQNEAQ (reference sequence). This CDR3 is 14 amino acids long. V shed 3 bases and J shed 3 bases, with 11 bases lying between them. The CDR3 coding sequence is TGTGCCAGCAGCTTCAGTCTTATCGACACTGAAGCTTTCTTT. Amino acid sequence: CASSFSLIDTEAFF. The full variable domain, in which reference TRBV7-9 and TRBJ1-1 provide the parts outside the CDR3, is DTGVSQNPRHKITKRGQNVTFRCDPISEHNRLYWYRQTLGQGPEFLTYFQNEAQLEKSRLLSDRFSAERPKGSFSTLEIQRTEQGDSAMYLCASSFSLIDTEAFFGQGTRLTVV.

To note about this clonotype: This could be a read error, since a much larger clone is one nucleotide away. The rearrangement uses TRBV7-9 and TRBJ2-1, with TRBD2 identical over 11 bases. J lost 12 bases, V lost 5 bases, and 9 bases had no gene match. The germline V gene encodes CDR1 SEHNR and CDR2 FQNEAQ (reference sequence). This CDR3 is built from 14 residues. DNA for the CDR3: TGTGCCAGCAGCGCCGGGACTAGCGGTTGGGGGCAGTTCTTC. Translated: CASSAGTSGWGQFF.

The chain recombines TRBV20-1 with TRBJ2-4; 8 bases line up with TRBD2. The J call may be in error: the DNA end matches TRBJ2-7 better. This CDR3 spans 16 amino acids. Germline CDR1 is DFQATT and CDR2 is SNEGSKA (reference sequence). This CDR3 reads CSARDRRGAMHREQYF. The CDR3 nucleotides are TGCAGTGCTAGAGATAGGCGGGGGGCCATGCACCGCGAGCAGTACTTC.

The rearrangement links TRBV12-3 or TRBV12-4 to TRBJ1-2; TRBD1 aligns across 8 bases. This CDR3 region has 15 residues. The V gene end was trimmed by 5 bases and the J gene end by 4 bases; junction bases not matched to a gene: 9. The CDR3 sequence is CASSPSGGNLYGYTF. The CDR3 DNA reads TGTGCCAGCAGTCCATCAGGGGGCAACCTCTATGGCTACACCTTC.

In this sample, this clonotype turned up a few times. This chain links TRBV27 with TRBJ2-7; no clear D. V lost 3 bases to trimming and J lost 3 bases, with 12 bases between them. Germline loops: CDR1 MNHEY, CDR2 SMNVEV (reference sequence). The CDR3 totals 14 residues. DNA for the CDR3: TGTGCCAGCAGTTTTGGACCTTTTGGCTACGAGCAGTACTTC. Protein: CASSFGPFGYEQYF.

This clonotype was detected a few times. The chain couples TRBV6-5 to TRBJ2-7, with D possibly being TRBD1 (6 bases). Trimming took off 5 bases at V and 6 bases at J, with 11 bases between the two ends. CDR1 is MNHEY and CDR2 is SVGAGI in the germline V gene. This CDR3 spans 12 amino acids. In DNA form, the CDR3 reads TGTGCCAGCAGTACAGGGTGGGGCGAGCAGTACTTC. It yields the protein CASSTGWGEQYF.

This clonotype was detected only once. This rearrangement joins TRBV20-1 to TRBJ2-6; possible D gene TRBD2, 5 bases. Trimming pared 6 bases from V and 0 bases from J, leaving 6 bases between. This CDR3 has 13 residues. Germline CDR1 DFQATT, CDR2 SNEGSKA (reference sequence). The CDR3 loop reads CSASGSGANVLTF. DNA of the CDR3: TGCAGTGCGAGCGGCTCTGGGGCCAACGTCCTGACTTTC.

This clonotype was recorded a few times. The gene calls are TRBV30 and TRBJ2-1, with TRBD2 matching 10 bases. CDR1 GTSNPN and CDR2 SVGIG come from the germline V gene (reference sequence). There are 13 residues in the CDR3. Trimming took 2 bases from V and 10 from J; bases not matched to a gene: 5. CDR3 sequence reads: CAWSLGLAKEQFF. Written as DNA, the CDR3 is TGTGCCTGGAGTCTGGGACTAGCGAAAGAGCAGTTCTTC.

The CDR3 reads CASSPGLVNEQYF. CDR3 coding DNA: TGTGCCAGCAGCCCGGGACTAGTGAATGAGCAGTACTTC. V is TRBV7-2 and J is TRBJ2-5, with 8 bases aligning to TRBD2. The CDR3 consists of 13 residues. V lost 5 bases and J lost 11; bases outside the gene matches: 10. Germline V gene sequence: CDR1 SGHTA, CDR2 FQGNSA.

This clonotype was counted only a few times. The chain combines TRBV7-8 with TRBJ2-6; 8 nucleotides agree with TRBD1. Germline CDR1 SGHVS, CDR2 FQNEAQ. V trimming: 5 bases; J trimming: 4 bases; junction bases outside the gene matches: 10. This CDR3 has 17 amino acids. CDR3 region: CASSPDRVRLGANVLTF. As DNA, the CDR3 is TGTGCCAGCAGCCCGGACAGGGTTCGGTTGGGGGCCAACGTCCTGACTTTC.

The chain joins TRBV9 to TRBJ1-2; the match to TRBD1 covers 7 bases. The CDR3 spans 15 residues. Germline assignment: CDR1 SGDLS and CDR2 YYNGEE. V was pared by 6 bases and J by 2 bases, with 10 bases of the junction left unmatched. CDR3 bases: TGTGCCAGCAACGTCGGGAGACAGGGCAACTATGGCTACACCTTC. This codes for CASNVGRQGNYGYTF.

The J gene is TRBJ2-7, the V gene TRBV28, with 8 positions matching TRBD1. The CDR3 extends over 15 amino acids. Looked up from germline, CDR1 is MDHEN and CDR2 is SYDVKM. With V trimmed by 2 bases and J by 5 bases, 8 bases remained unmatched. DNA for the CDR3: TGTGCCAGCAGTTTAGGACAGGGTAGTCAAGACGAGCAGTACTTC. As protein: CASSLGQGSQDEQYF.

The chain recombines TRBV3-1 with TRBJ2-5; 7 nucleotides match TRBD1. The CDR3 consists of 18 residues. Germline V gene data show CDR1 as LGHDT and CDR2 as YNNKEL (reference sequence). V lost 0 bases, J lost 1 base, and 11 bases stayed unmatched. The CDR3 DNA follows: TGTGCCAGCAGCCAAGAAATTGGGACAGCCCGAATCCAAGAGACCCAGTACTTC. Residues: CASSQEIGTARIQETQYF.

This clonotype has only a few counts. The V gene is TRBV11-2, the J gene TRBJ2-1, with 11 bases that match TRBD2. CDR1 and CDR2 (germline): SGHAT, FQNNGV. This CDR3 contains 16 residues. The junction had 12 bases not matched to a gene; V was cut back by 8 bases and J by 6 bases. In DNA form, the CDR3 reads TGTGCCAGCTCAAGCGGTCTAGCGGGGGGTACCAATGAGCAGTTCTTC. Encoded protein: CASSSGLAGGTNEQFF.

The CDR3 region has the DNA TGCGCCAGCAGCCAAGTAACCTACCAGCCCCAGCATTTT. This translates into CASSQVTYQPQHF. The rearrangement links TRBV4-1 to TRBJ1-5; D gene ambiguous. CDR3 length: 13 amino acids. CDR1 is MGHRA and CDR2 is YSYEKL in the germline V gene. V was shortened by 1 base and J by 7 bases, with 8 bases between the two germline ends.

This clonotype was seen just once. A read error may produce the germline difference seen at one junction end. The chain links TRBV7-2 to TRBJ2-5; D ambiguous. Germline V gene data show CDR1 as SGHTA and CDR2 as FQGNSA. CDR3 length equals 11 residues. CDR3 DNA: TGTGCCGGCAGCTCACAAGAGACCCAGTACTTC. It is translated as CAGSSQETQYF.

This clonotype was seen a handful of times. V is TRBV9 and J is TRBJ1-2; D not certain. The CDR3 sequence is 15 residues long. Looked up from germline, CDR1 is SGDLS and CDR2 is YYNGEE. The V and J ends lost 3 bases and 7 bases respectively, with 19 bases between them. The CDR3 reads CASSAEYYTASGYTF. For the CDR3, the DNA is TGTGCCAGCAGCGCGGAGTACTACACGGCTAGTGGCTACACCTTC.

This clonotype was detected many times. This chain uses TRBV11-1 with TRBJ1-6; D is unclear. Germline CDR1 SGHAT, CDR2 FQDESV (reference sequence). The CDR3 has 13 amino acids. V was shortened by 5 bases and J by 6 bases, with 8 bases between the two germline ends. CDR3: CASSTKSNSPLHF. The DNA of the CDR3 is TGTGCCAGCAGCACAAAATCTAATTCACCCCTCCACTTT.

V is TRBV12-3 or TRBV12-4 and J is TRBJ1-2; D unresolved. CDR3 size: 14 residues. V was trimmed by 3 bases and J by 1 base, leaving 9 bases between them. CDR3 nucleotides: TGTGCCAGCAGTTTTGGGGAGAATAACTATGGCTACACCTTC. Its translation is CASSFGENNYGYTF.

V is TRBV28 and J is TRBJ1-2, with a tentative D call TRBD1 (6 bases). Trimming removed 10 bases at V and 7 bases at J, with 22 bases between. The CDR3 contains 14 residues. Germline CDR1 and CDR2: MDHEN and SYDVKM. This CDR3 reads CAIEGGAGKTGYTF. CDR3 coding DNA: TGTGCCATCGAAGGGGGGGCCGGTAAGACTGGCTACACCTTC.

The chain has TRBV29-1 and TRBJ1-2, with TRBD1 matching over 7 bases. The CDR3 is 14 residues long. The junction had 7 bases not matched to a gene; V was cut back by 6 bases and J by 0 bases. CDR1 is SQVTM, CDR2 ANQGSEA, per germline. The CDR3 reads CSVGQRLANYGYTF. CDR3 coding DNA: TGCAGCGTGGGACAGAGACTGGCTAACTATGGCTACACCTTC. Together with reference TRBV29-1 and TRBJ1-2, the CDR3 gives the full variable domain: SAVISQKPSRDICQRGTSLTIQCQVDSQVTMMFWYRQQPGQSLTLIATANQGSEATYESGFVIDKFPISRPNLTFSTLTVSNMSPEDSSIYLCSVGQRLANYGYTFGSGTRLTVV.